This TCR beta chain came from a study of naive and memory T cell subsets. This clonotype has at least ten counts. TCR cDNA received a 3' ligated oligonucleotide that carried a UMI. Adult healthy volunteers gave 2.5 ml peripheral blood for whole-blood RNA. Four PCR rounds used nested alpha and beta constant region primers plus the SP2 primer. Blood and skin TCR RNA was reverse transcribed with alpha and beta constant primers. MiXCR, run by TCRdb on the 5' RACE reads, gives a single entry per CDR3 protein. The table includes tens of thousands of distinct CDR3 sequences, over 7% detected once. Trimming cost V 6 bases and J 1 base, with 12 bases left between them. The CDR3 totals 14 residues.

The chain is built from TRBV12-3 or TRBV12-4 and TRBJ2-5; weak D call: TRBD2 (5 bases). The sequence was collected from a male donor in good health. The CDR3: CASSLLRGQETQYF. The CDR3 bases are TGTGCCAGCAGCCTTCTTCGGGGCCAAGAGACCCAGTACTTC.